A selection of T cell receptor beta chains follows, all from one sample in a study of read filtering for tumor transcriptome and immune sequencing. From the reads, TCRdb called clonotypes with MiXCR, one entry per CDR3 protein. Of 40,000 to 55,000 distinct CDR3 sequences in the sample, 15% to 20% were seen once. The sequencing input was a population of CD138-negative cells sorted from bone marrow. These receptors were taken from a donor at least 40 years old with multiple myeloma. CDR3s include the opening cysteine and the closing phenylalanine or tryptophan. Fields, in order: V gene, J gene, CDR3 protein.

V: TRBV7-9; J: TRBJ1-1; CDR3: CARSLDGWLRTEAFF
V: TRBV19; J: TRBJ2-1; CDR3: CASSKGTSGSFLGGYNEQFF
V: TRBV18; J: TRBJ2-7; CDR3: CASSPLGLAGAYEQYF
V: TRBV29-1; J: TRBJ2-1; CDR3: CSVERGLPYNEQFF
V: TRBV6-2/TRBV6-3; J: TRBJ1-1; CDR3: CASSYLSEAFF
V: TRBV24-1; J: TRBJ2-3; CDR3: CATSPAWGPSTDTQYF
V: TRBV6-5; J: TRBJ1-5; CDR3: CASSYNRGPGDQPQHF
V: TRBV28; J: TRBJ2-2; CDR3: CASKQGVRTNTGELFF
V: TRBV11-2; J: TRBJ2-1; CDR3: CASSLVGLAGVLPTGSNEQFF
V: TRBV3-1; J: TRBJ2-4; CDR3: CASSQEGLAKNIQYF
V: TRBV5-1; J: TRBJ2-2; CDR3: CASSLVGGAFQNTGELFF
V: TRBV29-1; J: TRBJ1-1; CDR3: CSVGGSLGTEAFF
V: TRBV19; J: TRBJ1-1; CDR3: CASRNRASGTEAFF
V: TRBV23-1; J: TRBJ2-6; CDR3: CASSQSGFWGSLPPGANVLTF
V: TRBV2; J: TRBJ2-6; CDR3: CATGLLSSGANVLTF
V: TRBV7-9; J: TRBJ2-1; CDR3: CASIPGAREIDEQFF
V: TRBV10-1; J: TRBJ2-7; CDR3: CASSEVAGDFSYEQYF
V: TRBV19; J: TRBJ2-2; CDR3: CASKKGQGTTGELFF
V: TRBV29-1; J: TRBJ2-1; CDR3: CSVKQQGNRGIREQFF
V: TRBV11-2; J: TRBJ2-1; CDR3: CASSLLTQGRNEQFF
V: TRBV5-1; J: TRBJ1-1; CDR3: CASSADLNTEAFF
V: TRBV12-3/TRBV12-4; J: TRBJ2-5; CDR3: CASSAGTQYF
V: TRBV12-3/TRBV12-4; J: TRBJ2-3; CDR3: CATTLGGADTQYF
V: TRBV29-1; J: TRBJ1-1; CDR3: CSVPLPGGTEAFF
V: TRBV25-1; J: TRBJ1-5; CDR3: CASTTGTGNQPQHF
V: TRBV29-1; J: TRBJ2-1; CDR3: CSVKGTGAYNVQFF
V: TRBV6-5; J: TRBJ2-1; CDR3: CASRLSGLRNEQFF
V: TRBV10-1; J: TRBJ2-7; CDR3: CASSESTGAGGPYEQYF
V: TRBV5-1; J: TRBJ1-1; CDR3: CASSPLQGGTEAFF
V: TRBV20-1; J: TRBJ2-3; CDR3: CSATTQGGTDTQYF
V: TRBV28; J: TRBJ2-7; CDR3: CATSGGSGVSYEQYF
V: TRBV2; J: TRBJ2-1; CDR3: CASSPRQGGGGNEQFF
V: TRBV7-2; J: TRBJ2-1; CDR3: CASSLLAQAYNEQFF
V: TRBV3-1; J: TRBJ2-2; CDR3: CASSRRGGRGTGELFF
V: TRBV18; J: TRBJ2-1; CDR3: CASSPLAAHLQSYNEQFF
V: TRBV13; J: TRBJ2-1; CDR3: CASSARGPAFNEQFF
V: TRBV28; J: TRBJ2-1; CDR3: CASTLAGGRNEQFF
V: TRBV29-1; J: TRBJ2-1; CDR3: CSGAESYSEQLF
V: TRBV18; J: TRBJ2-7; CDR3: CASSPGTSGYEQYF
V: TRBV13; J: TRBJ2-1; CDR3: CASSLYLADNEQFF
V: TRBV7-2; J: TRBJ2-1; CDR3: CASSLQTSGRARFF
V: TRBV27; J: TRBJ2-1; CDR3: CASSYSHEQFF
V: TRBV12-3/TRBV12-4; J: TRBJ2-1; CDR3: CASSLFDEQFF
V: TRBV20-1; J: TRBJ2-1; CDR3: CSSTKSSYNEQFF
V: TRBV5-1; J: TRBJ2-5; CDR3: CASSLGPTGGETQYF
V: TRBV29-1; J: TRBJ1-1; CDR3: CSFAGSLNTEAFF
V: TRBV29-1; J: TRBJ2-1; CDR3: CSVVGMIRNERFF
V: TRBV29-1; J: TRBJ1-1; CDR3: CSIGTPSGTEAFF
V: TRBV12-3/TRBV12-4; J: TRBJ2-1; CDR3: CASSEGIKSYNEQFF
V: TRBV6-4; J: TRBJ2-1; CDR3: CASARAGGLSYNEQFF
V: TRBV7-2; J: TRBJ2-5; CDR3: CASSSSGGLAETQYF
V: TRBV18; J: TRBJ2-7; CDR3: CASSRAGQTYEQYF
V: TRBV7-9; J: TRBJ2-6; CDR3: CASSLGGGAGANVLTF
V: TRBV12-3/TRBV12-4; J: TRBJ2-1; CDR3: CASSLWGGPNEQFF
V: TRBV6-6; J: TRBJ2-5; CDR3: CASSSTRTGSETQYF